The 10 T cell receptor beta chains below all came from one sample that was sequenced in a study of shared clonotypes between healthy human individuals. Here immunoSEQ multiplex PCR was the method, and the copy in TCRdb shows in-frame clones only, minus some. The data show under 2.5 million clones, roughly 92% seen once. The sequenced sample consisted of naive CD4+ T cells from PBMCs. Subset denoted: CD45RA+ positively selected. The receptors were gathered from a man between 18 and 35 years old in good health. Some clones in this sample may be carry-over from other donors' samples.

The chain has TRBV6-5 and TRBJ2-1, with 11 bases aligning to TRBD2. The CDR3 runs 16 residues. J lost 9 bases, V lost 4 bases, and 11 bases had no gene match. Germline loops: CDR1 MNHEY, CDR2 SVGAGI. In nucleotides, the CDR3 is TGTGCCAGCAGTTCCAGACTAGCGGGACTTATCGGTGAGCAGTTCTTC. Amino acid sequence: CASSSRLAGLIGEQFF.

As concerns this clone: This sample also contains other DNA sequences that code for the same CDR3. V usage is TRBV28 and J usage is TRBJ2-7; D is possibly TRBD1 (6 bases). Trimming took off 4 bases at V and 2 bases at J, with 9 bases between the two ends. Germline CDR1 MDHEN, CDR2 SYDVKM. There are 13 residues in the CDR3. The CDR3 sequence is CASSSTGPYEQYF. CDR3 DNA sequence: TGTGCCAGCAGTTCGACAGGACCCTACGAGCAGTACTTC.

V gene TRBV28 combines with J gene TRBJ1-2, with a tentative D call TRBD1 (5 bases). CDR1 is MDHEN and CDR2 is SYDVKM in the germline V gene. V was pared by 3 bases and J by 3 bases, with 14 bases between. CDR3 length: 15 residues. The CDR3, as DNA: TGTGCCAGCAGTTTGCGGGGCTTGGGCTACTATGGCTACACCTTC. It yields the protein CASSLRGLGYYGYTF.

This chain connects TRBV19 to TRBJ1-4; D perhaps matches TRBD1 (5 bases). The germline V gene encodes CDR1 LNHDA and CDR2 SQIVND (reference sequence). CDR3 length: 14 residues. Deletions cut 7 bases from V and 5 bases from J, with 14 bases between. This CDR3 is CASNLRGLNEKLFF. Here the CDR3 DNA reads TGTGCCAGTAACCTCCGGGGCTTAAATGAAAAACTGTTTTTT.

This clone was seen a few times. The chain couples TRBV7-2 to TRBJ2-7; a weak D match, TRBD1 (5 bases). Trimming shortened V by 3 bases and J by 6 bases, and 9 bases separated the two germline ends. The CDR3 runs 12 residues. Germline loops: CDR1 SGHTA, CDR2 FQGNSA. The CDR3 DNA sequence: TGTGCCAGCAGCTTCAGGGTAGGCGAGCAGTACTTC. The encoded protein is CASSFRVGEQYF.

The CDR3 bases are TGTGCCAGCAGCCCGGTGGGGCGATCCTACGAGCAGTACTTC. Amino acid sequence: CASSPVGRSYEQYF. V usage is TRBV5-8 and J usage is TRBJ2-7, with a possible D match to TRBD1 (5 bases). CDR1 SGHTS and CDR2 YDEGEE come from the germline V gene. V lost 4 bases and J lost 1, with 12 bases in between. There are 14 residues in the CDR3.

The chain links TRBV28 to TRBJ2-1; TRBD2 aligns across 10 bases. The CDR3 consists of 15 residues. CDR1 is MDHEN, CDR2 SYDVKM, per germline. V was pared by 4 bases and J by 9 bases, with 9 bases of the junction left unmatched. CDR3 sequence: CASSSGGLARPEQFF. CDR3 bases: TGTGCCAGCAGTTCAGGGGGACTAGCGAGGCCTGAGCAGTTCTTC.

V usage is TRBV5-1 and J usage is TRBJ1-1; D gene ambiguous. V gave up 5 bases and J gave up 1 base, with 6 bases separating them. Germline-derived CDR1 and CDR2 are SGHRS and YFSETQ. There are 12 residues in the CDR3. The CDR3 DNA is TGCGCCAGCAGGCAGCCGAACACTGAAGCTTTCTTT. It codes for CASRQPNTEAFF.

This chain connects TRBV27 to TRBJ2-1, with 7 bases fitting TRBD2. This CDR3 comprises 15 residues. The germline V gene encodes CDR1 MNHEY and CDR2 SMNVEV (reference sequence). The trim removed 3 bases at V and 3 bases at J, leaving 5 bases unmatched. CDR3 sequence reads: CASSFGGYNYNEQFF. CDR3 sequence (DNA): TGTGCCAGCAGTTTCGGGGGGTACAACTACAATGAGCAGTTCTTC.

V and J are TRBV5-1 and TRBJ1-4; 7 bases are shared with TRBD1. Germline lookup yields CDR1 SGHRS and CDR2 YFSETQ. CDR3 length: 14 residues. Trimming cost V 7 bases and J 5 bases; bases outside gene matches: 8. CDR3 in DNA: TGCGCCAGCGGACTGACAGGGAAAAATGAAAAACTGTTTTTT. Translating it yields CASGLTGKNEKLFF.